The 17 T cell receptor beta chains below come from one sample, sequenced in a study of Ad26.COV2.S vaccination and SARS-CoV-2 variants. As for treatment: approximately 18 received Ad26.COV2.S at low or high dose, single or two shots; about 5 received placebo; per-sample allocation not given. The study sampled participants on day 63 after the first vaccine or placebo injection. Sequencing used immunoSEQ multiplex PCR; TCRdb keeps in-frame clones, though not all of them. The profile shows fewer than 400,000 clones, around 84% of them singletons. The material sequenced was peripheral blood, taken in a trial of Ad26.COV2.S vaccine versus placebo. Source of these receptors: a person between 18 and 59 years old who received the Ad26.COV2.S COVID-19 vaccine or a placebo.

The rearrangement uses TRBV6-5 and TRBJ2-3; TRBD1 or TRBD2 may be the D gene (5 bases each). The CDR3 spans 15 residues. Germline assignment: CDR1 MNHEY and CDR2 SVGAGI. The germline V and J ends were trimmed by 6 bases and 1 base, with 14 bases remaining between them. The CDR3 DNA follows: TGTGCCAGCAGATCCGAGGGGCTGGGCACAGATACGCAGTATTTT. Its translation is CASRSEGLGTDTQYF.

The gene calls are TRBV9 and TRBJ2-3; D remains ambiguous. Deletions cut 4 bases from V and 2 bases from J, with 14 bases between. Germline CDR1 SGDLS, CDR2 YYNGEE. This CDR3 has 15 residues. CDR3 sequence: CASSSRAISTDTQYF. The CDR3, as DNA: TGTGCCAGCAGCAGCCGGGCGATCTCCACAGATACGCAGTATTTT.

Written as DNA, the CDR3 is TGTGCCAGCAGCTTGCCACTAGCGGGCCACGAGCAGTACTTC. Translating it yields CASSLPLAGHEQYF. V usage is TRBV5-4 and J usage is TRBJ2-7, with 9 bases aligning to TRBD2. This CDR3 region has 14 residues. CDR1 and CDR2 from the germline V gene are SGHNT and YYREEE (reference sequence). Trimming removed 1 base from V and 5 bases from J; junction bases left unmatched: 4. The whole variable domain, filled in from reference TRBV5-4 and TRBJ2-7, reads ETGVTQSPTHLIKTRGQQVTLRCSSQSGHNTVSWYQQALGQGPQFIFQYYREEENGRGNFPPRFSGLQFPNYSSELNVNALELDDSALYLCASSLPLAGHEQYFGPGTRLTVT.

This rearrangement joins TRBV30 to TRBJ2-2; D gene uncertain. Germline CDR1 reads GTSNPN; CDR2 reads SVGIG (reference sequence). Trimming cost V 2 bases and J 3 bases, with 13 bases left between them. The CDR3 is 15 amino acids. The CDR3 DNA reads as TGTGCCTGGAGTCCCCCCGGTAGTTACACCGGGGAGCTGTTTTTT. The encoded protein is CAWSPPGSYTGELFF.

The CDR3 nucleotides are TGTGCCAGCAGTTTCGATTACCGAAGCACAGATACGCAGTATTTT. Translation: CASSFDYRSTDTQYF. V gene TRBV28 combines with J gene TRBJ2-3, with no clear D. Germline V gives CDR1 MDHEN, CDR2 SYDVKM. The CDR3 has 15 residues. V was trimmed by 3 bases and J by 0 bases, leaving 10 bases between them.

V and J are TRBV6-2 or TRBV6-3 and TRBJ2-5; maybe TRBD2 (6 bases). This CDR3 region has 15 residues. Germline CDR1 MNHEY, CDR2 SVGEGT. V was cut by 2 bases and J by 5 bases, with 15 bases left in between. This CDR3 reads CASSYMEGIGETQYF. CDR3 DNA: TGTGCCAGCAGTTACATGGAGGGGATCGGGGAGACCCAGTACTTC.

This chain uses TRBV19 with TRBJ1-1, with D possibly being TRBD1 (6 bases). CDR1 LNHDA and CDR2 SQIVND come from the germline V gene (reference sequence). With 8 bases removed from V and 1 base from J, the gap between germline ends came to 17 bases. CDR3 length: 15 residues. In DNA, the CDR3 is TGTGCCAGTCAAGGGGGTTTAACGGCGAACACTGAAGCTTTCTTT. Translation gives CASQGGLTANTEAFF.

In its sample, this clone was seen once. V usage is TRBV19 and J usage is TRBJ1-3; D ambiguous. V was cut by 1 base and J by 9 bases, with 10 bases left in between. The CDR3 is made up of 13 amino acids. CDR1 LNHDA and CDR2 SQIVND come from the germline V gene (reference sequence). CDR3 sequence: CASSIGNYGTIYF. Here the CDR3 DNA reads TGTGCCAGTAGTATAGGGAATTATGGCACCATATATTTT.

The chain combines TRBV7-9 with TRBJ2-1, with 11 bases aligning to TRBD2. This CDR3 has 15 residues. CDR1 SEHNR and CDR2 FQNEAQ come from the germline V gene (reference sequence). The ends lost 1 base at V and 8 bases at J; junction bases unmatched: 4. CDR3 nucleotides: TGTGCCAGCAGCTTAGGACTAGCGGGGACGGATGAGCAGTTCTTC. This translates into CASSLGLAGTDEQFF.

The V and J genes are TRBV6-6 and TRBJ1-1, with a possible D match to TRBD1 (5 bases). Germline CDR1 reads MNHNY; CDR2 reads SVGAGI (reference sequence). Trimming cost V 2 bases and J 4 bases, with 11 bases left between them. This CDR3 has 14 residues. The CDR3 loop is CASSYPGGITEAFF. In DNA form, the CDR3 reads TGTGCCAGCAGTTACCCTGGGGGTATCACTGAAGCTTTCTTT.

The chain carries TRBV5-6 and TRBJ2-5; TRBD2 matches 15 bases. Trimming cost V 2 bases and J 4 bases; bases outside gene matches: 6. This CDR3 spans 17 amino acids. In germline, CDR1 is SGHDT, CDR2 YYEEEE. The CDR3 loop is CASSLGLAGGPRETQYF. In nucleotides, the CDR3 is TGTGCCAGCAGCTTAGGACTAGCGGGGGGGCCGCGAGAGACCCAGTACTTC. Looking up the rest from reference TRBV5-6 and TRBJ2-5 gives the full variable domain: DAGVTQSPTHLIKTRGQQVTLRCSPKSGHDTVSWYQQALGQGPQFIFQYYEEEERQRGNFPDRFSGHQFPNYSSELNVNALLLGDSALYLCASSLGLAGGPRETQYFGPGTRLLVL.

V is TRBV29-1 and J is TRBJ2-3; D remains unclear. This CDR3 is 13 amino acids long. Trimming left V 3 bases short and J 1 base short, with 8 bases between. Looked up from germline, CDR1 is SQVTM and CDR2 is ANQGSEA. CDR3 bases: TGCAGCGTTGAGCAGTGGGGCACAGATACGCAGTATTTT. It codes for CSVEQWGTDTQYF.

This chain uses TRBV3-1 (or the pseudogene TRBV3-2) with TRBJ1-4, with D unclear. Germline loops: CDR1 LGHDT, CDR2 YNNKEL (reference sequence). V dropped 5 bases and J dropped 7 bases, with 11 bases sitting between them. There are 13 residues in the CDR3. The CDR3 DNA reads TGTGCCAGCAGCAGCGGACGGGTTGAAAAACTGTTTTTT. This codes for CASSSGRVEKLFF.

This clone appeared a single time. The chain couples TRBV19 to TRBJ1-1, with TRBD1 identical over 9 bases. The CDR3 has 15 amino acids. Germline V gives CDR1 LNHDA, CDR2 SQIVND (reference sequence). V was clipped by 5 bases and J by 0 bases; unmatched bases: 4. The CDR3 loop is CASSDRGRMNTEAFF. DNA for the CDR3: TGTGCCAGTAGTGACAGGGGGAGGATGAACACTGAAGCTTTCTTT. The full variable domain, in which reference TRBV19 and TRBJ1-1 provide the parts outside the CDR3, is DGGITQSPKYLFRKEGQNVTLSCEQNLNHDAMYWYRQDPGQGLRLIYYSQIVNDFQKGDIAEGYSVSREKKESFPLTVTSAQKNPTAFYLCASSDRGRMNTEAFFGQGTRLTVV.

This chain links TRBV15 with TRBJ2-4, with 7 nucleotides matching TRBD1. J gave up 6 bases and V 0 bases, and 5 bases lay outside the gene matches. Germline values: CDR1 LNHNV, CDR2 YYDKDF (reference sequence). The CDR3 is made up of 15 amino acids. The CDR3 DNA reads TGTGCCACCAGCAGAGATAGGGACAGTTTAAACATTCAGTACTTC. Translation: CATSRDRDSLNIQYF.

This clone was observed a few times. The chain links TRBV11-2 to TRBJ2-5; TRBD2 matches at 9 bases. The CDR3 length is 15 residues. Looked up from germline, CDR1 is SGHAT and CDR2 is FQNNGV. Losses at the gene ends were 5 bases for V and 5 bases for J; bases not matched to a gene: 9. CDR3 sequence (DNA): TGTGCCAGCAGCCCCTTGCTAGCGGGGCTCGAGACCCAGTACTTC. The encoded protein is CASSPLLAGLETQYF.

The rearrangement links TRBV25-1 to TRBJ1-4; D not certain. Germline V CDR1 and CDR2: MGHDK, SYGVNS. This CDR3 comprises 15 residues. V was shortened by 4 bases and J by 0 bases, with 9 bases between the two germline ends. The CDR3 nucleotides read TGTGCCAGCAGTGCAGGTTATGCAACTAATGAAAAACTGTTTTTT. Translating it yields CASSAGYATNEKLFF.